Below are 11 T cell receptor beta chains sequenced from a single sample in a study of T cells in Graves' hyperthyroidism and ophthalmopathy. Amplified TCR beta CDR3 regions came from RNA transcripts. HTBI primers were the set used in a first-round RT-PCR of the TCR CDR3. TCRdb reprocessed the multiplex PCR reads via MiXCR and lists one record per CDR3 protein. This table has about 380,000 distinct CDR3 sequences, around a sixth appearing once. Sequenced sample: blood. The receptors shown here come from a man aged 18 to 30 with Graves' ophthalmopathy.

The sample holds many counts of this clonotype. J is TRBJ1-1 and V is TRBV7-8; tentative D call: TRBD1 (5 bases). V dropped 1 base and J dropped 3 bases, with 6 bases sitting between them. Germline V gives CDR1 SGHVS, CDR2 FQNEAQ. The CDR3 loop spans 13 amino acids. CDR3 DNA: TGTGCCAGCAGCTTAGTAGGGGACACTGAAGCTTTCTTT. This encodes CASSLVGDTEAFF.

This clonotype was recorded many times. The gene calls are TRBV5-6 and TRBJ2-7, with D perhaps matching TRBD2 (5 bases). Germline V gene data show CDR1 as SGHDT and CDR2 as YYEEEE. V lost 1 base to trimming and J lost 5 bases, with 13 bases between them. The CDR3 runs 14 residues. The CDR3 DNA reads TGTGCCAGCAGCTTGTGGTATGCGGGTCACGAGCAGTACTTC. Translating gives CASSLWYAGHEQYF.

In its sample, this clonotype was seen a few times. The chain joins TRBV6-2 or TRBV6-3 to TRBJ2-3, with 8 nucleotides matching TRBD1. The CDR3 has 17 amino acids. V shed 4 bases and J 2 bases; nucleotides not matched to a gene: 11. Germline V gene sequence: CDR1 MNHEY, CDR2 SVGEGT. The CDR3 here is CASSSYRQGPPTDTQYF. CDR3 in DNA: TGTGCCAGCAGTTCCTACCGACAGGGGCCACCCACAGATACGCAGTATTTT.

This clonotype was picked up a small number of times. The V gene is TRBV4-1, the J gene TRBJ2-2; 11 nucleotides line up with TRBD1. Germline V gene sequence: CDR1 MGHRA, CDR2 YSYEKL. J gave up 6 bases and V 4 bases, and 7 bases lay outside the gene matches. This CDR3 has 16 residues. The chain's CDR3 is CASSPWGTGGSGELFF. The CDR3 DNA reads TGCGCCAGCAGCCCCTGGGGGACAGGGGGGTCCGGGGAGCTGTTTTTT.

Sample share makes this clonotype large. V usage is TRBV2 and J usage is TRBJ1-1; D is perhaps TRBD1 (5 bases). The V gene's germline CDR1 is SNHLY and CDR2 FYNNEI. Trimming took off 3 bases at V and 1 base at J, with 9 bases between the two ends. The CDR3 loop spans 14 amino acids. In DNA form, the CDR3 reads TGTGCCAGCAGTGACGGGGGGGGGAACACTGAAGCTTTCTTT. Translation: CASSDGGGNTEAFF.

This clonotype came up a few times. The chain recombines TRBV9 with TRBJ2-7; 8 bases align to TRBD2. The CDR3 length is 15 residues. Losses at the gene ends were 1 base for V and 2 bases for J; bases not matched to a gene: 5. Germline V gene lookup returns CDR1 SGDLS and CDR2 YYNGEE. CDR3 sequence: CASSVWPGGPYEQYF. DNA of the CDR3: TGTGCCAGCAGCGTATGGCCGGGGGGGCCCTACGAGCAGTACTTC.

This clonotype was counted ten times or more. This sequence joins TRBV5-8 and TRBJ2-1; D gene ambiguous. This CDR3 is built from 14 residues. Germline V gene lookup returns CDR1 SGHTS and CDR2 YDEGEE. Deletions cut 0 bases from V and 3 bases from J, with 7 bases between. In DNA form, the CDR3 reads TGTGCCAGCAGCTTGGCGTGGGGCTACAATGAGCAGTTCTTC. It codes for CASSLAWGYNEQFF.

The gene calls are TRBV7-3 and TRBJ2-1, with D perhaps TRBD2 (7 bases). The length of the CDR3 is 18 residues. The germline V gene encodes CDR1 SGHTA and CDR2 FQGTGA. V shed 6 bases and J shed 8 bases, with 29 bases lying between them. Here the CDR3 reads CASSLDPPGTPRGDEQFF. CDR3 sequence (DNA): TGTGCCAGCAGTTTAGACCCGCCCGGGACACCCCGGGGGGATGAGCAGTTCTTC.

In this sample, this clonotype turned up many times. V gene TRBV6-1 combines with J gene TRBJ2-7; D is possibly TRBD1 (6 bases). The V end was cut by 5 bases, the J end by 2 bases, with 19 bases between. This CDR3 has 16 amino acids. Germline values: CDR1 MNHNS, CDR2 SASEGT. The CDR3 DNA reads as TGTGCCAGCAGTTTTACAGGGATCAGTGGGACCTACGAGCAGTACTTC. Residues: CASSFTGISGTYEQYF.

The rearrangement uses TRBV6-1 and TRBJ2-7; 8 bases match TRBD2. The germline V gene has CDR1 MNHNS and CDR2 SASEGT. CDR3 size: 14 residues. J lost 4 bases, V lost 7 bases, and 9 bases had no gene match. The CDR3 nucleotides read TGTGCCAGCAAGGCGGGGGGCTCTGTTTACGAGCAGTACTTC. Its translation: CASKAGGSVYEQYF.

Turning to this clonotype: This may be a read error, as it is one base from a much larger clone. This rearrangement joins TRBV2 to TRBJ2-2; D is possibly TRBD1 (6 bases). Germline values: CDR1 SNHLY, CDR2 FYNNEI. The CDR3 consists of 13 residues. The DNA of the CDR3 is TGTGCCAGCAGTCGAGGGGACACCGGGGAGCTGCTTTTT. Amino acids: CASSRGDTGELLF.